This is a list of T cell receptor beta chains from one sample in a study of cytomegalovirus exposure and HLA in healthy donors. Only in-frame clones appear in the TCRdb table, and some are missing; sequencing was by immunoSEQ multiplex PCR. The sample carries more than 80,000 clones, approximately 80% recorded once. The sequenced sample consisted of PBMCs. These TCRs come from a female donor in good health and CMV-seropositive. CDR3s include the opening cysteine and the closing phenylalanine or tryptophan. D genes are given only for firm matches. Some rows have no size entry. The others give once, few or many, or a class for an expanded clone.

TRBD2,TRBJ2-5,TRBV7-2,.,TGTGCCAGCAGCCCGGGACTAGCTCGCGAGACCCAGTACTTC,CASSPGLARETQYF
.,TRBJ1-3,TRBV4-1,.,TGCGCCAGCAGCCAAGTTTCCGGCCCTAGTCTCTCTGGAAACACCATATATTTT,CASSQVSGPSLSGNTIYF
.,TRBJ2-3,TRBV19,few,TGTGCCAGTAGTAGCGGACTGACGACAGATACGCAGTATTTT,CASSSGLTTDTQYF
.,TRBJ2-7,TRBV6-1,.,TGTGCCAGCATTCGAGGTGTTTACGAGCAGTACTTC,CASIRGVYEQYF
.,TRBJ2-7,TRBV15,.,TGTGCCACCAGCAGAGAAACAGGGCGGAGCTCCTACGAGCAGTACTTC,CATSRETGRSSYEQYF
.,TRBJ1-2,TRBV5-1,.,TGCGCCAGCAGCATACCCCGGGCCAGGGGCAACTATGGCTACCCCTTC,CASSIPRARGNYGYPF
.,TRBJ2-7,TRBV19,.,TGTGCCAGCCTTCTTTGCGGCACCACTTACCAGTACTTC,CASLLCGTTYQYF
.,TRBJ2-5,TRBV5-6,.,TGTGCCAGCAGCCCAAAACTGGTCCTGTACCAAGAGACCCAGTACTTC,CASSPKLVLYQETQYF
.,TRBJ2-7,TRBV6-6,.,TGTGCCAGCAGTTACTCGGTCAGTTACGAGCAGTACTTC,CASSYSVSYEQYF
.,TRBJ2-7,TRBV6-6,.,TGTGCCGGGGGCGGGCCGGACAGATCCTACGAGCAGTACTTC,CAGGGPDRSYEQYF
TRBD1,TRBJ1-1,TRBV4-1,.,TGCGCCAGCAGCCAGACGTTACTCCGGGACAGAAACACTGAAGCTTTCTTT,CASSQTLLRDRNTEAFF
TRBD2,TRBJ2-3,TRBV25-1,.,TGTGCCAGCAGTCCACTAGCGGGGAACACAGATACGCAGTATTTT,CASSPLAGNTDTQYF
.,TRBJ1-3,TRBV2,.,TGTGCCAGCAGTGAGGGCTTCCTCTCTGGAAACACCATATATTTT,CASSEGFLSGNTIYF
.,TRBJ2-1,TRBV1,.,TGCACCAGCAGCCAAGATCCCCGACTAGTCTACAATGAGCAGTTCTTC,CTSSQDPRLVYNEQFF
.,TRBJ1-1,TRBV5-8,.,TGTGCCAGCAGCTTCCTAGACAGGCGGCGTGACACTGAAGCTTTCTTT,CASSFLDRRRDTEAFF